One T cell receptor (beta chain) is described in this entry. These data originate in a study of blood T cell repertoires in COVID-19. Study-wide context: Researchers got acute and convalescent COVID-19 samples from the United States, Italy and Spain. Sample material is recorded as cDNA or gDNA derived from T cells, B-cell-depleted T cells, or PBMCs.

Study processing details: Cell counts per sample came from amplifying reference gene primers. Libraries were prepared by immunoSEQ multiplex PCR; TCRdb keeps only in-frame clonotypes and omits some of them. Clone size and V and J calls were adopted from that table, with D and trimming inferred from the DNA. The repertoire consists of about 170,000 clones, with 82% occurring once and the leading ten covering roughly a tenth. This CDR3 has 14 amino acids. V was clipped by 5 bases and J by 1 base; unmatched bases: 2. Per germline, CDR1 SGHAT and CDR2 FQNNGV. Sequencing used peripheral blood. The sequence came from a woman of 80 years or more with active or convalescent COVID-19. The chain uses TRBV11-2 and TRBJ2-1, with TRBD1 matching 7 bases. The CDR3 DNA sequence: TGTGCCAGCAGCCGACAGGGTTCCTACAATGAGCAGTTCTTC. Its protein product is CASSRQGSYNEQFF.